This T cell receptor (beta chain) was captured by sequencing in a study of blood T cell repertoires in COVID-19 (dated by TCRdb to about 2020). Some background on the complete study: Samples covering the acute and convalescent phases of COVID-19 were provided by collaborators in the United States, Italy and Spain. The dataset comprised deeply sampled blood TCRbeta repertoires from subjects exposed to, actively infected with, or recovered from COVID-19. The samples were drawn from two sources: the first 160 participants of the ongoing ImmuneRACE study, and over 950 subjects contributed by 6 global collaborators. Where HLA class I and class II types were available, the types were taken from metadata supplied by the sample provider, not from assay-based typing. The material from the prospective study consisted of cDNA or gDNA derived from T cells, B-cell-depleted T cells, or PBMCs. Sample metadata almost always included a de-identified subject ID, COVID-19 status, age in years and sex. The repertoires were released in a freely available public database meant as a resource for research on the immune response to SARS-CoV-2.

The immunoSEQ Assay, a bias-controlled multiplex PCR, was used to amplify TCRbeta CDR3 regions from genomic DNA. For the original study's pipeline: Nucleated cell counts per sample were estimated from amplification of reference gene primers within the assay. To quantify the absolute abundance of each unique TCRbeta CDR3 rearrangement, sequence reads were collapsed and filtered. Productive Simpson clonality was computed per sample as the square root of Simpson's diversity index over productive rearrangements. Sourced from immuneACCESS, this table was stored by TCRdb with only in-frame sequences that have V and J called. A share of the clones is absent; for the studies checked, an unresolved V gene accounts for under half, and the remainder has no known explanation. The V and J calls and clone size come from that table; D and trimming were worked out from the DNA. This sample is represented by about 200,000 clones; 80% of them were singletons. The leading ten clones occupy 7.4% of the sample.

For this chain, trimming is 7 bases at the V end and 0 bases at the J end, and the number of junction bases without a gene match is 21. According to the germline V gene (reference sequence), CDR1 reads SEHNR and CDR2 reads FQNEAQ. Counted from cysteine to phenylalanine, this CDR3 has 20 amino acids. CDR3 DNA is the only sequence kept; it has 60 bases, read in frame from the first base. What the work shows at the level of the full study, not this receptor alone: The quantity of clinical and demographic metadata differed by source and by participant and was supplied without curation.

Details on this clone: Which antigen it targets is not known. Nothing much larger sits one base from this clone, and base qualities are not available.

Participants in the prospective study were aged roughly 18 to 100 years, lived in approximately 26 United States geographic areas, and enrolled through a virtual design. In the prospective study, participants were assigned to cohorts based on the clinical history participants reported in a screening survey and a study questionnaire. In the prospective study, whole blood, serum and a nasopharyngeal or oropharyngeal swab were collected from each participant by mobile phlebotomists. Additional blood draws and questionnaires over an approximately 2-month period could optionally be provided by prospective study participants. Blood samples from the prospective study were shipped frozen or at room temperature prior to DNA extraction.

The receptor was isolated from a middle-aged woman with acute COVID-19. The sequencing sample was made of PBMCs or T cells enriched from blood (not recorded which). The rearrangement combines TRBV7-9 with TRBJ2-1, with 7 central nucleotides matching TRBD1. The CDR3 sequence is CASTNPRDSKHINSYNEQFF. The DNA sequence is as follows: TGTGCCAGCACTAACCCCCGGGACAGCAAGCATATAAACTCCTACAATGAGCAGTTCTTC. Beyond the CDR3, the reference TRBV7-9 and TRBJ2-1 genes provide the residues; the full variable domain reads: DTGVSQNPRHKITKRGQNVTFRCDPISEHNRLYWYRQTLGQGPEFLTYFQNEAQLEKSRLLSDRFSAERPKGSFSTLEIQRTEQGDSAMYLCASTNPRDSKHINSYNEQFFGPGTRLTVL.